The clone carrying this T cell receptor beta chain was counted a single time. The sample belongs to a study of T cell changes during pregnancy in multiple sclerosis. The CDR3 runs 16 residues. Trimming took 2 bases from V and 0 from J, leaving 11 bases between them. Germline values: CDR1 SGHRS, CDR2 YFSETQ. Repertoires were generated with immunoSEQ multiplex PCR, while TCRdb's copy carries only in-frame clones and drops some. The table shows tens of thousands of clones, with under 95% occurring only once. The clonotype originates from a female donor with multiple sclerosis, enrolled in a pregnancy study. This specimen was CD8+ T cells from peripheral blood mononuclear cells, taken before pregnancy. V and J are TRBV5-1 and TRBJ1-4; no clear D. CDR3 DNA: TGCGCCAGCAGCTTAGGACTCGGGGCAACTAATGAAAAACTGTTTTTT. Encoded protein: CASSLGLGATNEKLFF.